Below, one T cell receptor beta chain is given with its context. This specimen belongs to a study of cytomegalovirus exposure and HLA in healthy donors. The PCR ran on 60 Vbeta and 13 Jbeta primers. Generated by immunoSEQ multiplex PCR, the TCRdb table keeps only in-frame clones and is missing some. The sample has about 160,000 clones; around 80% are singletons. The receptor's source is a woman in her forties or fifties in good health and CMV-seropositive. The material sequenced was PBMCs.

The CDR3 sequence is CASSLGLAGQREQFF. The CDR3 nucleotides read TGTGCCAGCAGCCTAGGACTAGCGGGGCAACGTGAGCAGTTCTTC. The rearrangement links TRBV7-2 to TRBJ2-1; 12 bases match TRBD2. V was pared by 5 bases and J by 9 bases, with 8 bases of the junction left unmatched. Germline V CDR1 and CDR2: SGHTA, FQGNSA. This CDR3 is 15 amino acids long.